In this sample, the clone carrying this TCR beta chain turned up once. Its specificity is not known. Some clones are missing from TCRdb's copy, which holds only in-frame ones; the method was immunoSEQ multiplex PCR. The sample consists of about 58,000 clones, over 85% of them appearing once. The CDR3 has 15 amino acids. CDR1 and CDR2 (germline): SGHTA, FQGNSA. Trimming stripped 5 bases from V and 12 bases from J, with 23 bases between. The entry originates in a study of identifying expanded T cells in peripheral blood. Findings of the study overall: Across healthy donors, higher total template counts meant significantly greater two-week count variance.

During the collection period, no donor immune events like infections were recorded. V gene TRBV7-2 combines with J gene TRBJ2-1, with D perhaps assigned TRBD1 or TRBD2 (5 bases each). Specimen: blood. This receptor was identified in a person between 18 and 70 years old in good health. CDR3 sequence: CASSPRGGQATGQFF. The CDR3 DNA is TGTGCCAGCAGCCCTCGGGGCGGGCAGGCGACCGGGCAGTTCTTC.